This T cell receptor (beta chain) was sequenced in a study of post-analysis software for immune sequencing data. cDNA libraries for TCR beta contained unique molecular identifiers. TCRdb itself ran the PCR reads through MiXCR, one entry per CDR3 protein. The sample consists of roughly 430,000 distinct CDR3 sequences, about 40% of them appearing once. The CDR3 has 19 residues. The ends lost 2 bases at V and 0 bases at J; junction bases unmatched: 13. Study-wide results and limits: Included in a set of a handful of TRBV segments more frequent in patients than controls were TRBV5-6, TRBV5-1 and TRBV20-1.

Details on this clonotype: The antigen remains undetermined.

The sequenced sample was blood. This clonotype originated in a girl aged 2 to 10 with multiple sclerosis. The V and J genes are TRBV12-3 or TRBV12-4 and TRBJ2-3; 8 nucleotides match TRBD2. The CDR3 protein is CASSLKLRVGTSSTDTQYF. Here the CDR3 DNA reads TGTGCCAGCAGTTTAAAGTTGCGTGTGGGGACTAGTAGCACAGATACGCAGTATTTT.